This is a list of T cell receptor beta chains from one sample in a study of blood T cell repertoires in COVID-19. Some clones are missing from TCRdb's copy, which holds only in-frame ones; the method was immunoSEQ multiplex PCR. The sample holds fewer than 200,000 clones, around four fifths seen once. Sequencing input: peripheral blood. The receptors here all came from a woman in her 70s who had recovered from COVID-19. Each CDR3 is given with its conserved first and last residue. Each record gives: clone size, D gene, V gene, J gene, CDR3 DNA, CDR3 protein. A D gene is named only where the DNA matches it firmly. Size values are once, few and many counts, or a class for expanded clones, and some rows have none.

>once|NA|TRBV7-2|TRBJ1-6
TGTGCCAGCAGCTTAGTATCAGGGAATAATTCACCCCTCCACTTT
CASSLVSGNNSPLHF
>NA|TRBD2|TRBV10-3|TRBJ2-1
TGTGCCATCAGCGGGGGGGCGAGGAATGAGCAGTTCTTC
CAISGGARNEQFF
>few|NA|TRBV29-1|TRBJ2-1
TGCAGCGTTGAGGCGGGGCACAATGAGCAGTTCTTC
CSVEAGHNEQFF
>NA|TRBD1|TRBV7-3|TRBJ2-5
TGTGCCAGCAGTCCCGGGACAGGCCAAGAGACCCAGTACTTC
CASSPGTGQETQYF
>NA|TRBD1|TRBV4-2|TRBJ1-2
TGTGCCAGCAGCCAAGAGGGACAGGGGGCAGGCGGCTACACCTTC
CASSQEGQGAGGYTF
>NA|TRBD1|TRBV24-1|TRBJ2-3
TGTGCCACCAGTGGGGTCGACAGGGGGGCGGATACGCAGTATTTT
CATSGVDRGADTQYF
>NA|TRBD2|TRBV2|TRBJ2-5
TGTGCCAGCAGTGAAGCTTCCCCGGGTAGCGGGGGAGAGACCCAGTACTTC
CASSEASPGSGGETQYF
>NA|TRBD1|TRBV3-1/TRBV3-2|TRBJ1-1
TGTGCCAGCAGCCCTTGGACAGGGCGGGGGAACACTGAAGCTTTCTTT
CASSPWTGRGNTEAFF
>NA|NA|TRBV13|TRBJ2-3
TGTGCCAGCAGCTTAGGCGGCGCGGGCCCGGTGGATACGCAGTATTTT
CASSLGGAGPVDTQYF
>few|NA|TRBV28|TRBJ2-6
TGTGCCAGCAGTTTATCCCGGTCTGGGGCCAACGTCCTGACTTTC
CASSLSRSGANVLTF
>NA|TRBD1|TRBV5-1|TRBJ2-2
TGCGCCAGCGGACCGGGACAGGCCTCCACCGGGGAGCTGTTTTTT
CASGPGQASTGELFF
>NA|TRBD2|TRBV30|TRBJ2-1
TGTGCCTGGAGTGTAGGGGGGGGACTAGCGGCCAATGAGCAGTTCTTC
CAWSVGGGLAANEQFF